A selection of T cell receptor beta chains follows, all from one sample in a study of shared clonotypes between healthy human individuals. This table comes from immunoSEQ multiplex PCR, and its TCRdb copy is limited to in-frame clones, with some not included. The sample contains roughly 450,000 clones, 79% of which appear only once. Sequencing was done on a sample of PBMCs. These receptors were obtained from a woman aged 40 to 55 in good health. Some clones in this sample may be carry-over from other donors' samples. Each CDR3 is given with its conserved first and last residue. The D gene is left open where the match is weak. Clone size, where shown, is once, few, many, or a class for clones that have expanded.

d_call j_call clone_size v_call cdr3_aa cdr3_nt
- TRBJ1-1 few TRBV6-5 CASSPGHSLEAFF TGTGCCAGCAGTCCGGGACACTCACTTGAAGCTTTCTTT
- TRBJ2-6 - TRBV18 CASSVGASEANVLTF TGTGCCAGCTCAGTAGGGGCTTCTGAGGCCAACGTCCTGACTTTC
TRBD1 TRBJ1-2 - TRBV18 CASSPAGTGVVGYTF TGTGCCAGCTCACCAGCCGGGACAGGGGTAGTGGGCTACACCTTC
- TRBJ2-7 - TRBV30 CAWSVLEGYEQYF TGTGCCTGGAGTGTACTGGAGGGCTACGAGCAGTACTTC
TRBD2 TRBJ2-1 - TRBV11-3 CASSLVGTSFEQFF TGTGCCAGCAGCTTAGTGGGGACTAGCTTTGAGCAGTTCTTC
- TRBJ1-2 - TRBV5-4 CASSSLDLANYGYTF TGTGCCAGCAGCTCCCTCGACCTAGCTAACTATGGCTACACCTTC
- TRBJ1-2 few TRBV28 CASSRYGYTF TGTGCCAGCAGTCGTTATGGCTACACCTTC
- TRBJ1-5 - TRBV28 CASSPVRGSNQPQHF TGTGCCAGCAGTCCCGTCAGGGGAAGCAATCAGCCCCAGCATTTT
- TRBJ2-3 - TRBV15 CATTAGTLVDTQYF TGTGCCACCACGGCGGGGACCCTCGTCGATACGCAGTATTTT
- TRBJ2-6 - TRBV18 CASSSSGANVLTF TGTGCCAGCTCATCCTCTGGGGCCAACGTCCTGACTTTC
- TRBJ1-4 - TRBV7-8 CASSPLGRNEKLFF TGTGCCAGCAGCCCCTTGGGGAGAAATGAAAAACTGTTTTTT
- TRBJ1-1 - TRBV11-3 CASSSGGTVTEAFF TGTGCCAGCAGCTCCGGTGGGACGGTCACTGAAGCTTTCTTT
- TRBJ1-3 - TRBV15 CATSRQPAAGNTIYF TGTGCCACCAGCAGACAGCCCGCCGCTGGAAACACCATATATTTT
- TRBJ2-1 - TRBV2 CATRLDNEQFF TGTGCCACAAGACTCGACAATGAGCAGTTCTTC
TRBD2 TRBJ2-7 - TRBV7-2 CASSLAGGVYEQYF TGTGCCAGCAGCCTAGCGGGAGGGGTCTACGAGCAGTACTTC
- TRBJ1-5 - TRBV7-6 CASSSHSLQPQHF TGTGCCAGCAGCTCCCATTCCCTCCAGCCCCAGCATTTT
TRBD2 TRBJ2-1 - TRBV5-6 CASGTGLAGPPSEQFF TGTGCCAGCGGAACGGGACTAGCGGGGCCCCCGAGTGAGCAGTTCTTC
- TRBJ1-1 few TRBV30 CAWSPGQVNTEAFF TGTGCCTGGAGCCCGGGCCAGGTGAACACTGAAGCTTTCTTT
- TRBJ1-3 - TRBV5-1 CASSLDGDSGNTIYF TGCGCCAGCAGCTTGGACGGTGACTCTGGAAACACCATATATTTT
- TRBJ1-1 - TRBV6-1 CASRLDTILEAFF TGTGCCAGCAGACTGGACACTATACTGGAAGCTTTCTTT
- TRBJ2-3 few TRBV9 CASSVGQDPTDTQYF TGTGCCAGCAGCGTTGGCCAGGACCCCACAGATACGCAGTATTTT
TRBD1 TRBJ1-2 - TRBV10-3 CVIGQGDGYTF TGTGTCATCGGACAGGGTGATGGCTACACCTTC
TRBD2 TRBJ2-1 - TRBV4-3 CASSQGTSGSYNEQFF TGCGCCAGCAGCCAAGGGACTAGCGGGAGCTACAATGAGCAGTTCTTC
- TRBJ1-1 - TRBV7-2 CASSDRQRQGRTEAFF TGTGCCAGCAGCGATCGTCAACGGCAGGGACGGACTGAAGCTTTCTTT
TRBD1 TRBJ2-7 - TRBV5-1 CASSTTGGGDEQYF TGCGCCAGCAGCACGACAGGGGGCGGGGACGAGCAGTACTTC
- TRBJ2-5 - TRBV6-5 CASSPGETQYF TGTGCCAGCAGCCCCGGAGAGACCCAGTACTTC
- TRBJ1-4 - TRBV28 CASSVQGTNEKLFF TGTGCCAGCAGCGTACAGGGAACTAATGAAAAACTGTTTTTT
- TRBJ2-7 - TRBV7-2 CASSLFPRPYEQYF TGTGCCAGCAGCTTATTCCCCCGGCCCTACGAGCAGTACTTC
TRBD1 TRBJ1-3 - TRBV4-2 CASSQDPPGGEYSGNTIYF TGTGCCAGCAGCCAAGATCCCCCAGGGGGGGAATACTCTGGAAACACCATATATTTT
- TRBJ1-4 - TRBV14 CASSQVGGRGKLFF TGTGCCAGCAGCCAAGTGGGGGGACGCGGAAAACTGTTTTTT
- TRBJ1-1 - TRBV9 CASTQSLTNTEAFF TGTGCCAGCACCCAAAGTTTGACAAACACTGAAGCTTTCTTT
- TRBJ2-7 - TRBV7-2 CASSLEGSSYEQYF TGTGCCAGCAGCTTAGAAGGGAGCTCCTACGAGCAGTACTTC
- TRBJ2-2 - TRBV28 CASSFTGESTGELFF TGTGCCAGCAGTTTCACGGGAGAGAGCACCGGGGAGCTGTTTTTT
TRBD2 TRBJ2-2 - TRBV27 CASSFLPGLAGEGTGELFF TGTGCCAGCAGTTTCCTACCGGGACTAGCGGGAGAGGGGACCGGGGAGCTGTTTTTT
TRBD1 TRBJ1-5 few TRBV20-1 CSAGQVQPQHF TGCAGTGCGGGACAGGTCCAGCCCCAGCATTTT
- TRBJ2-7 - TRBV7-2 CASSFGGRYEQYF TGTGCCAGCAGCTTTGGGGGAAGGTACGAGCAGTACTTC
- TRBJ1-3 - TRBV28 CATSAPGAGSAGNTIYF TGTGCCACCAGTGCCCCGGGGGCAGGGTCGGCTGGAAACACCATATATTTT
- TRBJ2-3 - TRBV11-3 CASSVGTLSTDTQYF TGTGCCAGCAGCGTCGGGACACTAAGCACAGATACGCAGTATTTT
- TRBJ1-2 many TRBV7-2 CASSLSLSHYYGYTF TGTGCCAGCAGCTTAAGTCTGTCTCACTATTATGGCTACACCTTC
- TRBJ1-2 - TRBV28 CASRNTVYGYTF TGTGCCAGCAGGAATACCGTCTATGGCTACACCTTC
- TRBJ2-1 - TRBV11-3 CASSLGLATDEQFF TGTGCCAGCAGCTTAGGCCTAGCTACGGATGAGCAGTTCTTC
- TRBJ2-7 - TRBV4-1 CASSQEYRQLSYEQYF TGCGCCAGCAGCCAAGAATACAGACAGCTCTCCTACGAGCAGTACTTC
- TRBJ2-3 - TRBV14 CASSQGRAFTDTQYF TGTGCCAGCAGCCAAGGCAGGGCCTTCACAGATACGCAGTATTTT
- TRBJ2-1 - TRBV28 CASRVTTRYNEQFF TGTGCCAGCAGGGTTACCACAAGATACAATGAGCAGTTCTTC
TRBD1 TRBJ1-1 - TRBV18 CASSPDRGDGLNTEAFF TGTGCCAGCTCACCCGACAGGGGAGACGGCTTGAACACTGAAGCTTTCTTT
TRBD1 TRBJ1-2 - TRBV19 CASNRGGSYGYTF TGTGCCAGTAACCGAGGGGGCAGCTATGGCTACACCTTC
TRBD1 TRBJ1-5 - TRBV7-8 CASSPGTGDQPQHF TGTGCCAGCAGCCCTGGGACAGGGGATCAGCCCCAGCATTTT